This TCR beta chain derives from a study of shared clonotypes between healthy human individuals. Study donors comprised healthy, HIV-negative adults devoid of recent acute infection or vaccination. Germline values: CDR1 SGHDT, CDR2 YYEEEE. Trimming shortened V by 3 bases and J by 6 bases, and 19 bases separated the two germline ends. The CDR3 is made up of 16 amino acids. The assay was carried out at the deep level. Under the authors' procedure: Junction-only sequences without quality scores came from ImmunoSEQ, so filtering differed. Clones were sequenced by immunoSEQ multiplex PCR, and TCRdb holds only the in-frame ones, with some missing. The V and J calls and clone size are taken from that table; D and trimming were inferred from the DNA. The table lists 85,000 to 100,000 clones, around 67% of them singletons.

The V gene is TRBV5-6, the J gene TRBJ2-1; D may be TRBD2 (6 bases). This receptor was identified in a man aged 30 to 39 in good health. Sequences were obtained from memory CD8+ T cells sorted from blood. Described subset: CD45RO+ cells pooled with CCR7-negative TemRA cells. CDR3 in amino acids: CASSSAGSVLGNEQFF. CDR3 bases: TGTGCCAGCAGCTCGGCCGGGAGTGTTTTAGGCAATGAGCAGTTCTTC.